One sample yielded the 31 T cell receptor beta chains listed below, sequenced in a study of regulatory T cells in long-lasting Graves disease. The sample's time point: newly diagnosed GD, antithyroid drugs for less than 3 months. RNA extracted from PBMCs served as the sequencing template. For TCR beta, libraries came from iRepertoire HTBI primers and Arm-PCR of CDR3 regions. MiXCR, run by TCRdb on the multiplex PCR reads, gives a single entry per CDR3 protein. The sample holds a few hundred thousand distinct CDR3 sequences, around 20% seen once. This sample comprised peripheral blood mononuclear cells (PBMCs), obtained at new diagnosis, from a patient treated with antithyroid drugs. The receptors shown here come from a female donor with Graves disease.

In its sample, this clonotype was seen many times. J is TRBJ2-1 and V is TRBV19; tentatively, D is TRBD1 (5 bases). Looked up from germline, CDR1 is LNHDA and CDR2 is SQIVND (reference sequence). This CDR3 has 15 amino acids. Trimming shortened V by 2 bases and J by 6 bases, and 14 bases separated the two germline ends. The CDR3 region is CASSIKGESFNEQFF. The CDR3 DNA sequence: TGTGCCAGTAGTATAAAAGGGGAAAGCTTCAATGAGCAGTTCTTC.

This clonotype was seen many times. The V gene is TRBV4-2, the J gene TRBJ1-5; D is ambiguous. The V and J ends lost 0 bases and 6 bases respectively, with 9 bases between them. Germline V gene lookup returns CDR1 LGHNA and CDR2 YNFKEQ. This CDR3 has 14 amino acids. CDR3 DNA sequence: TGTGCCAGCAGCCAAGAGGGGTCGGGTCAGCCCCAGCATTTT. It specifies CASSQEGSGQPQHF.

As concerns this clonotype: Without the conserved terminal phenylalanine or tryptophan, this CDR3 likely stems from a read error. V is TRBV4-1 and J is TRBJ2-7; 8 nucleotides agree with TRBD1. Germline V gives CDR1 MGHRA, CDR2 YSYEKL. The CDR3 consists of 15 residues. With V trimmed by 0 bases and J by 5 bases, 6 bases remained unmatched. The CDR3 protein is CASSQEGTGNNEQYL. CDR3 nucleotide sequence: TGCGCCAGCAGCCAAGAAGGGACAGGTAATAACGAGCAGTACCTC.

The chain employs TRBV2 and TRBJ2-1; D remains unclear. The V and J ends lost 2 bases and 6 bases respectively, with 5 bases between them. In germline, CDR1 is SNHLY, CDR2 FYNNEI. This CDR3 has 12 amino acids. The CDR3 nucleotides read TGTGCCAGCAGTGAATGGGGCAATGAGCAGTTCTTC. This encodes CASSEWGNEQFF.

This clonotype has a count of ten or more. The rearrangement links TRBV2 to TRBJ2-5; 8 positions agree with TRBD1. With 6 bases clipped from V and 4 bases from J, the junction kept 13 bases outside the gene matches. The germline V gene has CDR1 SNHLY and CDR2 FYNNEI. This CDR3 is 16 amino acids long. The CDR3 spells CASRGGGRGLGETQYF. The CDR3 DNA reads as TGTGCCAGCAGGGGAGGAGGCAGGGGGCTTGGAGAGACCCAGTACTTC.

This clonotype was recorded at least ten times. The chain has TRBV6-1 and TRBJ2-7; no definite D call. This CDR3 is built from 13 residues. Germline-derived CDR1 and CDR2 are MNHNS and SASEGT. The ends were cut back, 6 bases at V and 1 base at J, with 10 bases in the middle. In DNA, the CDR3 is TGTGCCAGCAGCGTACAGATTTCCTACGAGCAGTACTTC. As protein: CASSVQISYEQYF.

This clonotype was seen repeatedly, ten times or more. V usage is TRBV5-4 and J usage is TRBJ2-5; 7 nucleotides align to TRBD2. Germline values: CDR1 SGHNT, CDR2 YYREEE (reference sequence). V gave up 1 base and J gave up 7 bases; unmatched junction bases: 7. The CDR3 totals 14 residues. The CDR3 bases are TGTGCCAGCAGCTTGCAAGACCCGGGGGGGACCCAGTACTTC. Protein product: CASSLQDPGGTQYF.

The CDR3 loop is CASSIEAGGYTGELFF. The CDR3 DNA reads as TGTGCCAGTAGTATCGAGGCAGGGGGGTACACCGGGGAGCTGTTTTTT. This chain links TRBV19 with TRBJ2-2; D possibly corresponds to TRBD1 (7 bases). The germline V and J ends were trimmed by 3 bases and 3 bases, with 14 bases remaining between them. This CDR3 spans 16 amino acids. Germline lookup yields CDR1 LNHDA and CDR2 SQIVND (reference sequence).

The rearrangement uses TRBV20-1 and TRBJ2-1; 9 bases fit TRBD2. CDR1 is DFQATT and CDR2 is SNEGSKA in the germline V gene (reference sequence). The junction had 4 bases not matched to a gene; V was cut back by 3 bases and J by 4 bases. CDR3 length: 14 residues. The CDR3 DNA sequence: TGCAGTGCTAGTGTAGCGGGAGTATACAATGAGCAGTTCTTC. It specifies CSASVAGVYNEQFF.

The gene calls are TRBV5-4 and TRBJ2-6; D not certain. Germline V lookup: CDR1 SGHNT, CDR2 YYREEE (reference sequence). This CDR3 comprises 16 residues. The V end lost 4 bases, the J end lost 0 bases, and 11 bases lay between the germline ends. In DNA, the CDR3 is TGTGCCAGCAGCCCCGCTGGCCTCTCTGGGGCCAACGTCCTGACTTTC. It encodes CASSPAGLSGANVLTF.

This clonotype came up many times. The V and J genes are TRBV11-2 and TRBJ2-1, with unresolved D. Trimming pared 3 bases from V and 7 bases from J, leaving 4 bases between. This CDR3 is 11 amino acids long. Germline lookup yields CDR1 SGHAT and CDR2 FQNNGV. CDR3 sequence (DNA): TGTGCCAGCAGCTTGGGGAATGAGCAGTTCTTC. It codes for CASSLGNEQFF.

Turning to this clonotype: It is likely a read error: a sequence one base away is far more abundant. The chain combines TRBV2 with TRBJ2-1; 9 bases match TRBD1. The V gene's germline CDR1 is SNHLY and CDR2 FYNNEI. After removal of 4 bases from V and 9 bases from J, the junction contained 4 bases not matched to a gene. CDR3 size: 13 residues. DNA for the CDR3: TGTGCCAGCAGTGGGACAGGGGTTACTGAGCAGTTCTTC. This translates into CASSGTGVTEQFF. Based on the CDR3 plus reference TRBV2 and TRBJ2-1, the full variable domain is EPEVTQTPSHQVTQMGQEVILRCVPISNHLYFYWYRQILGQKVEFLVSFYNNEISEKSEIFDDQFSVERPDGSNFTLKIRSTKLEDSAMYFCASSGTGVTEQFFGPGTRLTVL.

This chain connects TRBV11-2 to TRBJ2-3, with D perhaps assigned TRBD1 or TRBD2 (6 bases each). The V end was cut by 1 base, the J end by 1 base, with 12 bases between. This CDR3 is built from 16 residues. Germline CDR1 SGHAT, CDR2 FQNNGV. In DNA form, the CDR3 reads TGTGCCAGCAGCTTAGTGGGGGGCTTCGGCACAGATACGCAGTATTTT. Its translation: CASSLVGGFGTDTQYF.

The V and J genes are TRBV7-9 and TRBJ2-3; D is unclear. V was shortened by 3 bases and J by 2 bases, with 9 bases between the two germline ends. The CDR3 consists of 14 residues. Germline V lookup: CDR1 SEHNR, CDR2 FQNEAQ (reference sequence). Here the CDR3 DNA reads TGTGCCAGCAGCTTTGACACCCTCACAGATACGCAGTATTTT. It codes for CASSFDTLTDTQYF. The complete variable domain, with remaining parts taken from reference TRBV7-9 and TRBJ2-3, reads DTGVSQNPRHKITKRGQNVTFRCDPISEHNRLYWYRQTLGQGPEFLTYFQNEAQLEKSRLLSDRFSAERPKGSFSTLEIQRTEQGDSAMYLCASSFDTLTDTQYFGPGTRLTVL.

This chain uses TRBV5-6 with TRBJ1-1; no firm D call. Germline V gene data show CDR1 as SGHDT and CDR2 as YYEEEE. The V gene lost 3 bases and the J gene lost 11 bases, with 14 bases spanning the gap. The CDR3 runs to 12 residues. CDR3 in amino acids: CASSWWSGAAFF. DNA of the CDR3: TGTGCCAGCAGCTGGTGGTCGGGTGCTGCTTTCTTT.

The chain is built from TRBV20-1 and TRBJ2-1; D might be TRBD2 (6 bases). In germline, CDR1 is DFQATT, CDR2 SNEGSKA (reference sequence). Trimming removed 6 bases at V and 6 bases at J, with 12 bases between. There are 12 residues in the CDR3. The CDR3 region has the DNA TGCAGTGCCGAATGGGGGGTCAATGAGCAGTTCTTC. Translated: CSAEWGVNEQFF.

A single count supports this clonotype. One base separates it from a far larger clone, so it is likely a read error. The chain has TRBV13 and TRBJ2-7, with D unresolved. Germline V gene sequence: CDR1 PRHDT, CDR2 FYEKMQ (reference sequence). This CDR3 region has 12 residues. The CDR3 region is CASRLCHYEQYF. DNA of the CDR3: TGCGCCAGCAGGCTATGTCACTACGAGCAGTACTTC.

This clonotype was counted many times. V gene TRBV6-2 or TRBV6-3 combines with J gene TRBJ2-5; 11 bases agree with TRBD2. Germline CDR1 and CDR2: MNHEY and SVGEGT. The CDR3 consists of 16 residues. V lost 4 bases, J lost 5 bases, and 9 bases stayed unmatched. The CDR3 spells CASSSALAGGPETQYF. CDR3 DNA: TGTGCCAGCAGTTCCGCCCTAGCGGGGGGCCCGGAGACCCAGTACTTC.

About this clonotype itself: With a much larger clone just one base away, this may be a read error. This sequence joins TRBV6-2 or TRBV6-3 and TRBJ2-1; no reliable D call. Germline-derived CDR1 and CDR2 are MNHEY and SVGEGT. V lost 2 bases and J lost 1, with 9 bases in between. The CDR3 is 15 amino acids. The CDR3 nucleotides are TGTGCCAGCAGTTACCACGGTAAATCCTACAATGAGCAGTTCTTC. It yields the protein CASSYHGKSYNEQFF.

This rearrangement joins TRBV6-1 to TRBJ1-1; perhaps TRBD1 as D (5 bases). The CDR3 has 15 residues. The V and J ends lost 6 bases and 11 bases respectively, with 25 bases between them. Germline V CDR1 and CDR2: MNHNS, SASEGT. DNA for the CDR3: TGTGCCAGCAGCCCCATTCAGGGAGTAAGAACCCGGGCTTTCTTT. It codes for CASSPIQGVRTRAFF.

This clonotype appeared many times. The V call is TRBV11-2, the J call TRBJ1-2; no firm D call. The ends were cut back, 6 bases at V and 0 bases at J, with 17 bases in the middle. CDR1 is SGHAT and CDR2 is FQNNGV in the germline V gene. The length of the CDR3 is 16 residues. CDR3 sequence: CASRTYAHRPNYGYTF. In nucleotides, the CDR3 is TGTGCCAGCAGAACTTACGCACACCGTCCTAACTATGGCTACACCTTC. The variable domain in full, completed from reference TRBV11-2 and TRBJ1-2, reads EAGVAQSPRYKIIEKRQSVAFWCNPISGHATLYWYQQILGQGPKLLIQFQNNGVVDDSQLPKDRFSAERLKGVDSTLKIQPAKLEDSAVYLCASRTYAHRPNYGYTFGSGTRLTVV.

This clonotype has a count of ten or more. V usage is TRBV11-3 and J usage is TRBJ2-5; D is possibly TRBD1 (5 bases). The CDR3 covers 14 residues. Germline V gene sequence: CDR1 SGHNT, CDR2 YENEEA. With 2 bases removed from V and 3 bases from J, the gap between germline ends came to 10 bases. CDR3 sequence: CASSLLETEETQYF. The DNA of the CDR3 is TGTGCCAGCAGCTTATTAGAGACAGAAGAGACCCAGTACTTC.

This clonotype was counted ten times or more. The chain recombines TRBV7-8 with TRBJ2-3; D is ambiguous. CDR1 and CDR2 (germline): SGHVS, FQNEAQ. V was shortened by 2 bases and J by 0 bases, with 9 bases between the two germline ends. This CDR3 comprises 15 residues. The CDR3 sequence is CASSLKRWSTDTQYF. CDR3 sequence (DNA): TGTGCCAGCAGCTTAAAAAGGTGGAGCACAGATACGCAGTATTTT.

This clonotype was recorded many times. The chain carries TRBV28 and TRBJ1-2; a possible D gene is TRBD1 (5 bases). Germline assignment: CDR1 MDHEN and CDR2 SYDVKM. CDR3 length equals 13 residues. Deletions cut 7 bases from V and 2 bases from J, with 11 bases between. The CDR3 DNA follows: TGTGCCAGCACGGGGCAGGCGAACTATGGCTACACCTTC. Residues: CASTGQANYGYTF.

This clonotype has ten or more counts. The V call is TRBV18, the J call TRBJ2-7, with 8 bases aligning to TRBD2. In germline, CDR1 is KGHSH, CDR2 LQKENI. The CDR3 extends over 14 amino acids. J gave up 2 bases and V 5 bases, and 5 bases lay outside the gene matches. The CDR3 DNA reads TGTGCCAGCTCAGCGAGCGGGGGAGCCTACGAGCAGTACTTC. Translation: CASSASGGAYEQYF.

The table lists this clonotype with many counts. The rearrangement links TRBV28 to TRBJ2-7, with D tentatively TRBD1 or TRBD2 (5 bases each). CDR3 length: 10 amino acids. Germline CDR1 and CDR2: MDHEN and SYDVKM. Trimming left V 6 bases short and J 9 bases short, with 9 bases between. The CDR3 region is CASRSGRQYF. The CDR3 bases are TGTGCCAGCAGATCAGGGAGGCAGTACTTC.

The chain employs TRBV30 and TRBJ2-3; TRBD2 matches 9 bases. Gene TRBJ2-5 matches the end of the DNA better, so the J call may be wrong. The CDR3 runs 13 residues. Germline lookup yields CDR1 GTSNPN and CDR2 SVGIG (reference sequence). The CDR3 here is CAWAGTSRETQYF. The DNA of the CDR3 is TGTGCCTGGGCCGGGACTAGCAGGGAGACCCAGTACTTC.

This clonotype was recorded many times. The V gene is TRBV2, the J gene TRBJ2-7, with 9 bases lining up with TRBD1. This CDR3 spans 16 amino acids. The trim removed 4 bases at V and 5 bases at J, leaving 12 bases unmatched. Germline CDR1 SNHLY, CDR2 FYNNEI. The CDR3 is CASSALRGQGGNEQYF. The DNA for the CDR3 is TGTGCCAGCAGTGCGCTGAGGGGACAGGGTGGGAACGAGCAGTACTTC.

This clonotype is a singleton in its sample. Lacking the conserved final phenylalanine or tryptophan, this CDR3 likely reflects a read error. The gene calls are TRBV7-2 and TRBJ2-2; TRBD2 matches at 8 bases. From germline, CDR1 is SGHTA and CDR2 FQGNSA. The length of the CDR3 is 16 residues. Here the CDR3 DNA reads TGTGCCGGCAGCTTAGTGTCCCGGGGGGGAACCGGGGAGCTGTTTTCT. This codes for CAGSLVSRGGTGELFS.

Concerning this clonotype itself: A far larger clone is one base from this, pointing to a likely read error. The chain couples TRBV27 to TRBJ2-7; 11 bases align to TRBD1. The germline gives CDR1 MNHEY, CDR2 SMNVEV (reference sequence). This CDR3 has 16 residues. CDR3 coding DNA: TGTGCCGGCAGTGTATCTCCGGGACAGGGGGCCTACGAGCAGTACTTC. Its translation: CAGSVSPGQGAYEQYF.

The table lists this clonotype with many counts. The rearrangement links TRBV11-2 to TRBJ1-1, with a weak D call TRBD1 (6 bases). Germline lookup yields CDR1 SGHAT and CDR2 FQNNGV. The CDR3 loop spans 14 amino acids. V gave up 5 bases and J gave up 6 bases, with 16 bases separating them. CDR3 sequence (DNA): TGTGCCAGCAGCATCCCAGGGGTGGGCCCTGAAGCTTTCTTT. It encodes CASSIPGVGPEAFF.